One sample yielded the 16 T cell receptor beta chains listed below, sequenced in a study of cytomegalovirus exposure and HLA in healthy donors. Clones were sequenced by immunoSEQ multiplex PCR, and TCRdb holds only the in-frame ones, with some missing. The table includes under 400,000 clones, 88% detected once. Sequences were obtained from PBMCs. The receptors were gathered from a man aged 30-40 years in good health and CMV-seronegative.

The chain has TRBV29-1 and TRBJ2-3; 7 bases are a match to TRBD1. Germline values: CDR1 SQVTM, CDR2 ANQGSEA. V lost 5 bases and J lost 6; bases outside the gene matches: 2. The CDR3 covers 11 residues. CDR3 protein: CSVSTGDTQYF. The CDR3 DNA follows: TGCAGCGTTTCGACAGGGGATACGCAGTATTTT.

The V call is TRBV15, the J call TRBJ1-2; a weak D match, TRBD1 (6 bases). CDR1 LNHNV and CDR2 YYDKDF come from the germline V gene (reference sequence). The V end was cut by 4 bases, the J end by 0 bases, with 12 bases between. The CDR3 runs to 15 residues. Here the CDR3 DNA reads TGTGCCACCAGCAAGCAGGGGTTTGCTAACTATGGCTACACCTTC. Its translation: CATSKQGFANYGYTF.

The J gene is TRBJ2-5, the V gene TRBV18; D possibly corresponds to TRBD1 (5 bases). The length of the CDR3 is 16 residues. Germline V CDR1 and CDR2: KGHSH, LQKENI. With 3 bases removed from V and 1 base from J, the gap between germline ends came to 15 bases. CDR3: CASSPPGILGQETQYF. The CDR3 DNA follows: TGTGCCAGCTCACCCCCAGGGATCTTAGGCCAAGAGACCCAGTACTTC.

The rearrangement uses TRBV2 and TRBJ1-1, with 9 bases that match TRBD1. From germline, CDR1 is SNHLY and CDR2 FYNNEI. V dropped 7 bases and J dropped 3; count of bases not matched to a gene: 3. This CDR3 contains 13 residues. CDR3 amino acids: CASIWTGDTEAFF. The CDR3 DNA reads as TGTGCCAGCATCTGGACAGGGGACACTGAAGCTTTCTTT.

The chain combines TRBV2 with TRBJ1-3; D uncertain. This CDR3 is 15 amino acids long. V lost 7 bases and J 0 bases, leaving 13 bases between the germline ends. Germline V gives CDR1 SNHLY, CDR2 FYNNEI. CDR3 coding DNA: TGTGCCAGCACCAAGGACTTTTCCTCTGGAAACACCATATATTTT. Amino acid sequence: CASTKDFSSGNTIYF.

CDR3 nucleotides: TGCGCCAGCAGCCCTTTGGGGGGGGATCAGCCCCAGCATTTT. It is translated as CASSPLGGDQPQHF. The chain combines TRBV5-1 with TRBJ1-5; the D gene is possibly TRBD1 (5 bases). V was trimmed by 4 bases and J by 5 bases, leaving 13 bases between them. The CDR3 runs to 14 residues. Germline assignment: CDR1 SGHRS and CDR2 YFSETQ.

The chain links TRBV5-1 to TRBJ2-7, with TRBD2 as a possible D gene (5 bases). Germline V gene data show CDR1 as SGHRS and CDR2 as YFSETQ. CDR3 length equals 15 residues. Trimming shortened V by 3 bases and J by 3 bases, and 16 bases separated the two germline ends. The CDR3 DNA is TGCGCCAGCAGCTCTGGACGGGATACCATCTACGAGCAGTACTTC. Its translation is CASSSGRDTIYEQYF.

The chain carries TRBV18 and TRBJ2-3; TRBD1 aligns across 10 bases. The length of the CDR3 is 16 residues. The trim removed 3 bases at V and 4 bases at J, leaving 7 bases unmatched. CDR1 is KGHSH and CDR2 is LQKENI in the germline V gene. The CDR3, as DNA: TGTGCCAGCTCACCGCGGGACAGGGGTTACGCAGATACGCAGTATTTT. It translates to CASSPRDRGYADTQYF.

This chain connects TRBV7-2 to TRBJ2-1; 8 nucleotides align to TRBD2. Unmatched junction bases numbered 10, after V lost 4 bases and J lost 8 bases. This CDR3 contains 15 residues. The germline V gene has CDR1 SGHTA and CDR2 FQGNSA. The CDR3 protein is CASSWGGLAGDEQFF. The CDR3 DNA reads as TGTGCCAGCAGCTGGGGAGGACTAGCTGGCGATGAGCAGTTCTTC. Full variable domain (remainder filled in from reference TRBV7-2 and TRBJ2-1): GAGVSQSPSNKVTEKGKDVELRCDPISGHTALYWYRQSLGQGLEFLIYFQGNSAPDKSGLPSDRFSAERTGGSVSTLTIQRTQQEDSAVYLCASSWGGLAGDEQFFGPGTRLTVL.

The chain combines TRBV15 with TRBJ2-7; 9 nucleotides match TRBD1. The trim removed 4 bases at V and 1 base at J, leaving 8 bases unmatched. This CDR3 comprises 16 residues. The germline V gene encodes CDR1 LNHNV and CDR2 YYDKDF (reference sequence). The CDR3 protein is CATSTEGGTGSYEQYF. CDR3 DNA: TGTGCCACCAGCACCGAAGGAGGGACAGGGTCCTACGAGCAGTACTTC.

This chain joins TRBV5-1 and TRBJ2-7; tentatively, D is TRBD1 (5 bases). Per the germline V gene, CDR1 is SGHRS and CDR2 is YFSETQ. This CDR3 is 15 amino acids long. Trimming took off 0 bases at V and 3 bases at J, with 13 bases between the two ends. In DNA form, the CDR3 reads TGCGCCAGCAGCTTGGAAGGGGCAGGTTTCTACGAGCAGTACTTC. Its protein is CASSLEGAGFYEQYF.

The rearrangement joins TRBV9 to TRBJ2-3; 7 positions agree with TRBD1. CDR1 and CDR2 (germline): SGDLS, YYNGEE. This CDR3 is built from 13 residues. With V trimmed by 7 bases and J by 3 bases, 5 bases remained unmatched. Here the CDR3 DNA reads TGTGCCAGCGAGGGGGCTCGGACAGATACGCAGTATTTT. It encodes CASEGARTDTQYF. Using reference TRBV9 and TRBJ2-3 for the parts outside the CDR3, the full variable domain is DSGVTQTPKHLITATGQRVTLRCSPRSGDLSVYWYQQSLDQGLQFLIQYYNGEERAKGNILERFSAQQFPDLHSELNLSSLELGDSALYFCASEGARTDTQYFGPGTRLTVL.

J is TRBJ1-6 and V is TRBV7-8; no clear D gene. Germline V gene lookup returns CDR1 SGHVS and CDR2 FQNEAQ. Trimming took 1 base from V and 3 from J, leaving 7 bases between them. The CDR3 consists of 15 residues. The CDR3, as DNA: TGTGCCAGCAGCTTAGGCCGAGACTATAATTCACCCCTCCACTTT. Translating gives CASSLGRDYNSPLHF.

The rearrangement uses TRBV27 and TRBJ2-3; TRBD1 matches at 8 bases. The V and J ends lost 6 bases and 3 bases, in that order; junction bases with no gene match: 8. The CDR3 has 15 amino acids. The germline CDR1 and CDR2 sequences are MNHEY and SMNVEV (reference sequence). This chain's CDR3 is CASRYGTGTTDTQYF. DNA for the CDR3: TGTGCCAGCAGATATGGGACAGGTACTACAGATACGCAGTATTTT.

The rearrangement uses TRBV6-1 and TRBJ2-7; 8 positions agree with TRBD1. The CDR3 consists of 14 residues. Germline loops: CDR1 MNHNS, CDR2 SASEGT. The V gene end was trimmed by 7 bases and the J gene end by 2 bases; junction bases not matched to a gene: 7. As DNA, the CDR3 is TGTGCCAGCACTGACAGGGGTCCCCCCTACGAGCAGTACTTC. Protein sequence: CASTDRGPPYEQYF.

The V call is TRBV6-4, the J call TRBJ2-2; D might be TRBD2 (6 bases). The CDR3 consists of 14 residues. Germline V gene sequence: CDR1 MRHNA, CDR2 SNTAGT. V dropped 2 bases and J dropped 6 bases, with 10 bases sitting between them. CDR3 in amino acids: CASSDPGGAGELFF. CDR3 DNA sequence: TGTGCCAGCAGTGACCCAGGCGGGGCCGGGGAGCTGTTTTTT.